Detailed here is one T cell receptor beta chain. This record comes from a study of T cells in tumors after PD-1 blockade. The CDR3 length is 19 residues. V was pared by 5 bases and J by 2 bases, with 15 bases of the junction left unmatched. The germline V gene encodes CDR1 SNHLY and CDR2 FYNNEI. Profiled with immunoSEQ multiplex PCR; TCRdb holds only in-frame clones, not every one. This table holds approximately 60,000 clones, around 67% found once. Sequenced here: PBMCs, sampled after anti-PD-1 treatment. This receptor was taken from a human donor with basal cell carcinoma. This chain joins TRBV2 and TRBJ2-2; 9 bases map to TRBD1. CDR3 coding DNA: TGTGCCAGCAGTAAACGGGACAGGGTACTAGATCTCAACACCGGGGAGCTGTTTTTT. This codes for CASSKRDRVLDLNTGELFF.